The clone carrying this T cell receptor (beta chain) is large (0.1 to 1%) within its sample. TCRdb re-derived calls from the RT-PCR reads in MiXCR, one entry per CDR3 protein. In the table there are about 750 distinct CDR3 sequences, roughly 0.81% of which are singletons. This CDR3 is built from 15 residues. Germline CDR1 and CDR2: SGHAT and FQNNGV. V was cut by 3 bases and J by 1 base, with 12 bases left in between. These data originate in a study of patients and donors after allogeneic stem cell transplantation. The sequence was collected from a human donor who was either an allogeneic HSCT recipient or a stem cell or donor lymphocyte infusion donor (not recorded which). It is not recorded whose cells these are; they may come from a transplant donor. This chain uses TRBV11-2 with TRBJ2-5; D may be TRBD2 (6 bases). The sequenced material came from blood, either unsorted or a sorted T cell fraction (not recorded which). The CDR3 sequence: CASSFHLASQETQYF. DNA of the CDR3: TGTGCCAGCAGCTTTCACCTAGCGAGCCAAGAGACCCAGTACTTC.